The 21 T cell receptor beta chains presented below share a single source sample, sequenced in a study of blood T cell repertoires in COVID-19 (dated by TCRdb to the early 2020s). Preparation of the library involved the immunoSEQ multiplex PCR assay. The clones in this table, taken by TCRdb from immuneACCESS, are in-frame only. Not every clone is retained; where verified, under half of the shortfall comes from an unresolved V gene, and the cause of the rest is unknown. In this sample the table shows 200,000 or so clones, just under 85% of which occur a single time. 6.5% to 7% of the sample comes from the top ten. The sample was peripheral blood. The receptors originated from a human donor with acute or convalescent COVID-19. The donor label of this sample is uncertain.

This rearrangement joins TRBV4-1 to TRBJ1-2; unclear D gene. CDR3 size: 15 residues. Germline V gives CDR1 MGHRA, CDR2 YSYEKL. V gave up 0 bases and J gave up 8 bases, with 16 bases separating them. The CDR3 protein is CASSQDRLRESGYTF. The CDR3 nucleotides read TGCGCCAGCAGCCAAGATCGTCTCCGGGAGAGCGGCTACACCTTC.

V usage is TRBV11-3 and J usage is TRBJ2-7; D gene uncertain. Germline assignment: CDR1 SGHNT and CDR2 YENEEA. The CDR3 is 12 amino acids. Trimming took 5 bases from V and 0 from J, leaving 5 bases between them. Here the CDR3 reads CASSTGSYEQYF. CDR3 bases: TGTGCCAGCAGCACCGGCTCCTACGAGCAGTACTTC.

The CDR3 region has the DNA TGTGCCAGCACGACAGGGGCCGTAAACACTGAAGCTTTCTTT. Amino acid sequence: CASTTGAVNTEAFF. The rearrangement links TRBV6-5 to TRBJ1-1, with TRBD1 identical over 8 bases. This CDR3 is built from 14 residues. The V gene's germline CDR1 is MNHEY and CDR2 SVGAGI. V lost 7 bases to trimming and J lost 2 bases; unmatched junction nucleotides: 6.

This clone was seen a few times. Within the sample, other DNA sequences also encode this same CDR3. This chain links TRBV3-1 (or the pseudogene TRBV3-2) with TRBJ2-2, with 7 bases lining up with TRBD1. The CDR3 spans 12 residues. With V trimmed by 6 bases and J by 5 bases, 0 bases remained unmatched. Germline V gene lookup returns CDR1 LGHDT and CDR2 YNNKEL (reference sequence). In DNA, the CDR3 is TGTGCCAGCAGACAGGGGACCGGGGAGCTGTTTTTT. This encodes CASRQGTGELFF.

The rearrangement joins TRBV9 to TRBJ2-2; weak D call: TRBD2 (5 bases). The CDR3 is 15 residues long. Germline values: CDR1 SGDLS, CDR2 YYNGEE. V was trimmed by 4 bases and J by 7 bases, leaving 17 bases between them. CDR3 DNA: TGTGCCAGCAGCAGGACGGGCAATGAGGGCGGGGAGCTGTTTTTT. It encodes CASSRTGNEGGELFF.

The gene calls are TRBV10-3 and TRBJ2-1, with TRBD2 as a possible D gene (7 bases). This CDR3 comprises 17 residues. The germline gives CDR1 ENHRY, CDR2 SYGVKD. V lost 0 bases and J lost 0, with 12 bases in between. CDR3 in DNA: TGTGCCATCAGTGAGTCAGGGGGAGGGGGCTCCTACAATGAGCAGTTCTTC. This codes for CAISESGGGGSYNEQFF.

The rearrangement uses TRBV5-1 and TRBJ1-2, with D unresolved. The V end was cut by 3 bases, the J end by 8 bases, with 11 bases between. The CDR3 extends over 12 amino acids. CDR1 is SGHRS and CDR2 is YFSETQ in the germline V gene. CDR3 coding DNA: TGCGCCAGCAGCTATGGAGGAATGGGCTACACCTTC. This encodes CASSYGGMGYTF.

The J gene is TRBJ1-1, the V gene TRBV6-2 or TRBV6-3, with D uncertain. Germline CDR1 reads MNHEY; CDR2 reads SVGEGT. The V gene lost 4 bases and the J gene lost 3 bases, with 3 bases spanning the gap. This CDR3 region has 11 residues. CDR3 DNA: TGTGCCAGCAGTTTCTACACTGAAGCTTTCTTT. It yields the protein CASSFYTEAFF.

The chain uses TRBV18 and TRBJ2-1, with 8 bases that match TRBD2. This CDR3 is 17 amino acids long. Germline V gene data show CDR1 as KGHSH and CDR2 as LQKENI. Unmatched junction bases numbered 11, after V lost 0 bases and J lost 7 bases. Written as DNA, the CDR3 is TGTGCCAGCTCACCACCGCCGGGACTAGGATCTGGTAATGAGCAGTTCTTC. It translates to CASSPPPGLGSGNEQFF.

The chain has TRBV7-7 and TRBJ2-2; D is uncertain. Germline-derived CDR1 and CDR2 are SSHAT and FNYEAQ (reference sequence). This CDR3 is 15 amino acids long. The V end was cut by 5 bases, the J end by 1 base, with 11 bases between. CDR3 in DNA: TGTGCCAGCAGCCGCGCCGATCTGAACACCGGGGAGCTGTTTTTT. Amino acid sequence: CASSRADLNTGELFF.

This clone was detected only once. The chain links TRBV25-1 to TRBJ2-3, with D perhaps TRBD2 (6 bases). CDR3 length: 15 amino acids. Germline CDR1 is MGHDK and CDR2 is SYGVNS. V shed 5 bases and J shed 6 bases, with 18 bases lying between them. The CDR3 coding sequence is TGTGCCAGCAGTTTTTCTATGGCGGGGAGGGATACGCAGTATTTT. This sequence encodes CASSFSMAGRDTQYF.

The chain has TRBV9 and TRBJ2-1, with 13 nucleotides matching TRBD2. V gave up 4 bases and J gave up 5 bases; unmatched junction bases: 3. The CDR3 has 15 residues. Germline CDR1 and CDR2: SGDLS and YYNGEE. The CDR3 region has the DNA TGTGCCAGCAGCCTACTAGCGGGAGGGAACAATGAGCAGTTCTTC. This gives the protein CASSLLAGGNNEQFF.

The chain recombines TRBV5-1 with TRBJ2-2, with 12 bases aligning to TRBD2. Germline assignment: CDR1 SGHRS and CDR2 YFSETQ. Germline trimming cut 1 base from V and 6 bases from J; bases unmatched to any gene: 7. The CDR3 covers 17 residues. In DNA, the CDR3 is TGCGCCAGCAGCTTGTACCTAGCGGGAGGGCCCTCCGGGGAGCTGTTTTTT. Amino acid sequence: CASSLYLAGGPSGELFF. Full variable domain (outside the CDR3, taken from reference TRBV5-1 and TRBJ2-2): KAGVTQTPRYLIKTRGQQVTLSCSPISGHRSVSWYQQTPGQGLQFLFEYFSETQRNKGNFPGRFSGRQFSNSRSEMNVSTLELGDSALYLCASSLYLAGGPSGELFFGEGSRLTVL.

This clone has more than one count but fewer than ten. The V gene is TRBV6-5, the J gene TRBJ1-3; D possibly corresponds to TRBD1 (6 bases). Trimming left V 6 bases short and J 2 bases short, with 14 bases between. Per germline, CDR1 MNHEY and CDR2 SVGAGI. The CDR3 is 15 amino acids. For the CDR3, the DNA is TGTGCCAGCAGGCAAACAGGGATCCCTGGAAACACCATATATTTT. Its protein is CASRQTGIPGNTIYF.

CDR3 loop: CASSPGWAGEETQYF. CDR3 sequence (DNA): TGTGCCAGCAGTCCCGGGTGGGCGGGGGAAGAGACCCAGTACTTC. This rearrangement joins TRBV6-5 to TRBJ2-5; 7 bases match TRBD2. Per the germline V gene, CDR1 is MNHEY and CDR2 is SVGAGI. V lost 5 bases and J lost 3; bases outside the gene matches: 9. The CDR3 has 15 residues.

The V and J genes are TRBV5-1 and TRBJ1-2; 10 nucleotides align to TRBD1. CDR3 length: 16 residues. V lost 4 bases to trimming and J lost 8 bases; unmatched junction nucleotides: 14. Germline loops: CDR1 SGHRS, CDR2 YFSETQ. The CDR3 nucleotides are TGCGCCAGCAGCCCGCCGGGACAGGGGCCATGGGGAGGCTACACCTTC. Encoded protein: CASSPPGQGPWGGYTF.

This rearrangement joins TRBV30 to TRBJ2-7; maybe TRBD1 (6 bases). Germline CDR1 and CDR2: GTSNPN and SVGIG (reference sequence). V was trimmed by 0 bases and J by 4 bases, leaving 13 bases between them. There are 14 residues in the CDR3. The CDR3 loop is CAWSVGGKGYEQYF. The CDR3 bases are TGTGCCTGGAGTGTAGGGGGAAAGGGTTACGAGCAGTACTTC.

This chain uses TRBV9 with TRBJ2-5; D possibly corresponds to TRBD1 (6 bases). The CDR3 has 15 residues. Germline CDR1 and CDR2: SGDLS and YYNGEE. Trimming took off 4 bases at V and 0 bases at J, with 13 bases between the two ends. The CDR3 bases are TGTGCCAGCAGCTCAGGGGTCAGCAACCAAGAGACCCAGTACTTC. It yields the protein CASSSGVSNQETQYF.

This clone came up a few times. The chain combines TRBV2 with TRBJ2-5, with 10 positions matching TRBD2. Trimming took 8 bases from V and 0 from J; bases not matched to a gene: 3. CDR3 length equals 14 residues. The germline gives CDR1 SNHLY, CDR2 FYNNEI. The CDR3 spells CASVAGGYQETQYF. In DNA, the CDR3 is TGTGCCAGCGTAGCGGGAGGTTACCAAGAGACCCAGTACTTC.

This clone was detected a few times. The chain is built from TRBV5-1 and TRBJ2-3, with 14 bases matching TRBD2. The V gene's germline CDR1 is SGHRS and CDR2 YFSETQ. The CDR3 sequence is 15 residues long. V was clipped by 6 bases and J by 4 bases; unmatched bases: 4. The CDR3 sequence is CASTETSGRADTQYF. As DNA, the CDR3 is TGCGCCAGCACCGAGACTAGCGGGAGGGCAGATACGCAGTATTTT.

The V gene is TRBV5-1, the J gene TRBJ1-2, with D perhaps matching TRBD1 (6 bases). CDR3 length equals 15 residues. Germline V gene lookup returns CDR1 SGHRS and CDR2 YFSETQ. Trimming took 0 bases from V and 3 from J, leaving 12 bases between them. Written as DNA, the CDR3 is TGCGCCAGCAGCTTGGGTCGGGGGGCGGACTATGGCTACACCTTC. Translated, it gives CASSLGRGADYGYTF.